Listed below are T cell receptor beta chains from one sample, sequenced in a study of response to subunit inactivated influenza vaccine. MiXCR was run by TCRdb on the RT-PCR reads, yielding one entry per CDR3 protein. The sample records approximately 520,000 distinct CDR3 sequences, 15% to 20% being singletons. This specimen consisted of CD4+ T cells sorted from PBMCs, obtained less than 25 months after vaccination. The receptors were sampled from a man in his fifties or sixties who received an inactivated influenza vaccine. CDR3s include the opening cysteine and the closing phenylalanine or tryptophan. Fields, in order: J gene, clone size, V gene, D gene, CDR3 DNA, CDR3 protein. D genes are given only for firm matches. Expanded clones are given a class, and other clones once, few, many or no size at all.

>TRBJ2-6|-|TRBV27|-
TGTGCCAGCAGTACATTGGGCTCGGGGGCCAACGTCCTGACTTTC
CASSTLGSGANVLTF
>TRBJ2-1|few|TRBV2|-
TGTGCCAGCAGGGACTCGCCTTCTGGCTCCTACAATGAGCAGTTCTTC
CASRDSPSGSYNEQFF
>TRBJ1-5|-|TRBV20-1|-
TGCAGTGGCCTGGTAGGGAAGAGCAATCAGCCCCAGCATTTT
CSGLVGKSNQPQHF
>TRBJ2-7|-|TRBV6-1|TRBD1
TGTGCCAGCAGTAAAGACAGGGGGCCCTTCTACGAGCAGTACTTC
CASSKDRGPFYEQYF
>TRBJ2-3|-|TRBV25-1|TRBD2
TGTGCCAGCAGTGCATCTAGCGGGAGGGTCACAGATACGCAGTATTTT
CASSASSGRVTDTQYF
>TRBJ2-1|-|TRBV24-1|TRBD2
TGTGCCACCAGTGACCCCAAACTAGCGGACTCCTACAATGAGCAGTTCTTC
CATSDPKLADSYNEQFF
>TRBJ1-2|-|TRBV6-1|-
TGTGCCAGCAGTGAAAGTCGGCTAGCTAACTATGGCTACACCTTC
CASSESRLANYGYTF
>TRBJ2-5|many|TRBV7-2|TRBD1
TGTGCCAGCAGCCTGAGACAGGGGCAAGAGACCCAGTACTTC
CASSLRQGQETQYF
>TRBJ2-3|many|TRBV28|-
TGTGCCAGCAGTCCCCCGGGACATAGCACAGATACGCAGTATTTT
CASSPPGHSTDTQYF
>TRBJ2-5|few|TRBV7-2|-
TGTGCCAGCAGCCTTTCGGTCCTGGCCGGACGTGAAACCCAGTACTTC
CASSLSVLAGRETQYF
>TRBJ2-2|-|TRBV6-2/TRBV6-3|-
TGTGCCAGCAGTTACTCGGCTACGTCCACCGGGGAGCTGTTTTTT
CASSYSATSTGELFF
>TRBJ2-3|-|TRBV24-1|-
TGTGCCACCAGTGATTTTAGCACAGATACGCAGTATTTT
CATSDFSTDTQYF
>TRBJ2-3|-|TRBV5-1|TRBD2
TGCGCCAGCAGCTTGGAAGGGACTAGTGTCAGTCCAGATACGCAGTATTTT
CASSLEGTSVSPDTQYF
>TRBJ2-5|-|TRBV28|-
TGTGCCAGCAGTCCCTATCTCGGACGGGTAGTGGAGACCCAGTACTTC
CASSPYLGRVVETQYF
>TRBJ2-7|-|TRBV18|TRBD2
TGTGCCAGCTCACCACCGAATGCGGGAGGAACCCTCGAGCAGTACTTC
CASSPPNAGGTLEQYF
>TRBJ2-4|-|TRBV7-9|-
TGTGCCAGCAAGGCAGGGGATTGGGACATTCAGTACTTC
CASKAGDWDIQYF
>TRBJ1-4|-|TRBV5-1|TRBD1
TGCGCCAGCAGGCCGACAGGGCAACGTGAAAAACTGTTTTTT
CASRPTGQREKLFF
>TRBJ2-1|-|TRBV10-3|-
TGTGCCATCAGTGAGGCCCAGACAGGCTCCTACAATGAGCAGTTCTTC
CAISEAQTGSYNEQFF
>TRBJ2-1|-|TRBV13|TRBD2
TGTGCCAGCAGCTTGGGACTAGCGCCTGAGCAGTTCTTC
CASSLGLAPEQFF
>TRBJ1-2|few|TRBV4-3|-
TGCGCCAGCAGCCAAGATAACATAGCTAACTATGGCTACACCTTC
CASSQDNIANYGYTF
>TRBJ1-1|-|TRBV28|-
TGTGCCAGCAGTACAGGTGCCCAAGCTTTCTTT
CASSTGAQAFF
>TRBJ2-6|-|TRBV6-2/TRBV6-3|TRBD1
TGTGCCAGCAGGACCTCCGGGACAGGATTTGCTGGGGCCAACGTCCTGACTTTC
CASRTSGTGFAGANVLTF
>TRBJ2-3|many|TRBV5-1|-
TGCGCCAGCAGCTCCGGGACCCCCGGCACAGATACGCAGTATTTT
CASSSGTPGTDTQYF
>TRBJ2-5|-|TRBV20-1|-
TGCAGTGCTAGAGATCCGGACAGAGTCCAAGAGACCCAGTACTTC
CSARDPDRVQETQYF
>TRBJ2-5|-|TRBV20-1|-
TGCAGTGCTAGAGGAAAGAGGGGGAGGGAAGAGACCCAGTACTTC
CSARGKRGREETQYF
>TRBJ2-7|few|TRBV28|-
TGTGCCAGCACCGTTCGTCCGGGCCTGGGCTACGAGCAGTACTTC
CASTVRPGLGYEQYF
>TRBJ2-1|few|TRBV20-1|-
TGCAGTGCTAGTTGGCAAAAGGTGCACAATGAGCAGTTCTTC
CSASWQKVHNEQFF
>TRBJ2-3|-|TRBV5-1|-
TGCGCCAGCAGCTTAACCGGACGCCAGCCAGATACGCAGTATTTT
CASSLTGRQPDTQYF
>TRBJ1-1|-|TRBV28|-
TGTGCCAGCAGTCCCCCCATCAAGGTCGGGAGGGCTGAAGCTTTCTTT
CASSPPIKVGRAEAFF
>TRBJ2-7|few|TRBV7-2|-
TGTGCCAGCAGCTCGAGTGTCGGGGTTGGGTACGAGCAGTACTTC
CASSSSVGVGYEQYF
>TRBJ2-1|-|TRBV5-4|TRBD1
TGTGCCAGCAGCACCTCCTCCGGGACAGTGGGCAATGAGCAGTTCTTC
CASSTSSGTVGNEQFF
>TRBJ1-5|-|TRBV24-1|-
TGTGCCACCAGTGATTTGTGGCTGAGGACTGACAATCAGCCCCAGCATTTT
CATSDLWLRTDNQPQHF
>TRBJ2-3|many|TRBV12-3/TRBV12-4|TRBD2
TGTGCCAGCACCGGCGGGGGGCCAGATACGCAGTATTTT
CASTGGGPDTQYF
>TRBJ2-5|-|TRBV6-5|-
TGTGCCAGCAGTAACGGTCCCCAGACCCAGTACTTC
CASSNGPQTQYF
>TRBJ2-7|-|TRBV7-2|TRBD2
TGTGCCAGCAGCGCGGGACTAGCGGGAGTGGGTTCCGAGCAGTACTTC
CASSAGLAGVGSEQYF
>TRBJ1-4|few|TRBV20-1|-
TGCAGTGCTAGAGAGACCGTCGGTCATGAAAAACTGTTTTTT
CSARETVGHEKLFF
>TRBJ2-3|few|TRBV12-3/TRBV12-4|TRBD1
TGTGCCAGCAGCCGCGGACAGGGGAGGTATGGAGATACGCAGTATTTT
CASSRGQGRYGDTQYF
>TRBJ2-7|once|TRBV20-1|-
TGCAGTGCCCGCCCGGGTGTCGAGCAGTACTTC
CSARPGVEQYF
>TRBJ2-1|few|TRBV5-6|-
TGTGCCAGCAGCTGGTCATCACTAGGGGAGCAGTTCTTC
CASSWSSLGEQFF
>TRBJ2-3|few|TRBV4-2|-
TGTGCCAGCAGCCAAGATTCGGCAGGCCTTGGCCGTTCCACGCAGTATTTT
CASSQDSAGLGRSTQYF
>TRBJ2-5|few|TRBV11-2|TRBD1
TGTGCCAGCAGCTTCGGGACAGCAGAAGAGACCCAGTACTTC
CASSFGTAEETQYF